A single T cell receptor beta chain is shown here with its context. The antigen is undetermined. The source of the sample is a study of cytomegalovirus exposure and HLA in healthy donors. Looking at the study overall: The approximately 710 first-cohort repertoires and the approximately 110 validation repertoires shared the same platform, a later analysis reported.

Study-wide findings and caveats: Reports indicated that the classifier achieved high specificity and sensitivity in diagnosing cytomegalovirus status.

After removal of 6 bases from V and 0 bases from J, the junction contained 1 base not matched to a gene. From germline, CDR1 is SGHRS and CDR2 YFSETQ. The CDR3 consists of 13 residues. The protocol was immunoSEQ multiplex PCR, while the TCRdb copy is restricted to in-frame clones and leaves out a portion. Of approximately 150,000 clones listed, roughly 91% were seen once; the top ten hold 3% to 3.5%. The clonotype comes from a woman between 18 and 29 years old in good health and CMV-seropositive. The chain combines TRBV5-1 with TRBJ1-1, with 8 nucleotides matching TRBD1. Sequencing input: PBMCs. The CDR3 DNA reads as TGCGCCAGCAAGGACAGGGTGAACACTGAAGCTTTCTTT. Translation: CASKDRVNTEAFF.